This T cell receptor (beta chain) is drawn from a study of cytomegalovirus exposure and HLA in healthy donors. With 60 Vbeta and 13 Jbeta primers, the PCR was carried out. Libraries were prepared by immunoSEQ multiplex PCR; TCRdb keeps only in-frame clonotypes and omits some of them. The table includes about 96,000 clones, approximately 74% detected once. About this clone: No antigen is known for it.

Study-level results: Reportedly, HLA-A and HLA-B alleles of most subjects were accurately predicted from TCR beta. Altogether, 150 to 200 TCR beta chains were recorded as cytomegalovirus-associated.

This receptor was identified in a female donor in good health and CMV-seropositive. Sequencing was performed on PBMCs.

The DNA for the CDR3 is TGCAGCGTTGAAGATCCTGGGGTAGCGGGCAACAATGAGCAGTTCTTC. Translating gives CSVEDPGVAGNNEQFF. This sequence joins TRBV29-1 and TRBJ2-1, with 7 bases matching TRBD2. This CDR3 has 16 amino acids. Germline V gene data show CDR1 as SQVTM and CDR2 as ANQGSEA. V gave up 0 bases and J gave up 5 bases; unmatched junction bases: 10.